The sequence of this T cell receptor beta chain was determined in a study of CD8+CD57+ T cells in acquired aplastic anemia. Study-level points and caveats: Patients and healthy controls showed no significant CD8+ Simpson's diversity difference. Between patients and controls, approximately 29 CD8+ CDR3 sequences were found in common.

This clonotype is categorized as medium-sized. Its antigen is unidentified. The V gene's germline CDR1 is SNHLY and CDR2 FYNNEI. V was shortened by 2 bases and J by 3 bases, with 8 bases between the two germline ends. The CDR3 has 13 amino acids. Genomic DNA, the template, was used for profiling of the TCR beta VDJ and CDR3. Using its own MiXCR run on the reads, TCRdb lists one record per CDR3 protein. The repertoire consists of 150,000 to 200,000 distinct CDR3 sequences, with 47% occurring once and the leading ten covering approximately 1%. Whoever was chosen for sequencing had shown CD8+CD57+ cell expansion by flow cytometry. Severe acquired aplastic anemia was diagnosed in all patients. Blood was sampled before the patients had received any therapy.

The sample was sorted CD4+, CD8+, or CD8+CD57+ T cells (not recorded which) from PBMCs. The receptor was isolated from a human donor with aplastic anemia. The V gene is TRBV2, the J gene TRBJ2-7; D not certain. As DNA, the CDR3 is TGTGCCAGCAGTGAACGCTCAGTCTACGAGCAGTACTTC. Its translation: CASSERSVYEQYF.